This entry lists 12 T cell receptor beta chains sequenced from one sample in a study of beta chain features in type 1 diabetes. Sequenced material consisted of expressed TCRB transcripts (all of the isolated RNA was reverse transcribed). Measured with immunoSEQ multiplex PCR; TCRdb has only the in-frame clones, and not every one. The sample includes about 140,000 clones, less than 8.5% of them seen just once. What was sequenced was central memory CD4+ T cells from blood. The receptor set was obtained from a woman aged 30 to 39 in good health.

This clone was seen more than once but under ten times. CDR3 residues: CASRPPGGLQETQYF. CDR3 bases: TGTGCCAGTAGACCCCCCGGGGGGCTCCAAGAGACCCAGTACTTC. The chain links TRBV19 to TRBJ2-5, with D possibly matching TRBD2 (7 bases). The V and J ends lost 6 bases and 1 base respectively, with 15 bases between them. The CDR3 extends over 15 amino acids. Germline V lookup: CDR1 LNHDA, CDR2 SQIVND (reference sequence). The full variable domain, its missing parts supplied by reference TRBV19 and TRBJ2-5, is DGGITQSPKYLFRKEGQNVTLSCEQNLNHDAMYWYRQDPGQGLRLIYYSQIVNDFQKGDIAEGYSVSREKKESFPLTVTSAQKNPTAFYLCASRPPGGLQETQYFGPGTRLLVL.

The CDR3 region is CATSRGQGAGEQYF. In nucleotides, the CDR3 is TGTGCCACCAGCAGAGGACAGGGGGCCGGTGAGCAGTACTTC. The chain combines TRBV15 with TRBJ2-7; 10 bases fit TRBD1. The CDR3 consists of 14 residues. Germline CDR1 reads LNHNV; CDR2 reads YYDKDF (reference sequence). V trimming: 1 base; J trimming: 7 bases; junction bases outside the gene matches: 4.

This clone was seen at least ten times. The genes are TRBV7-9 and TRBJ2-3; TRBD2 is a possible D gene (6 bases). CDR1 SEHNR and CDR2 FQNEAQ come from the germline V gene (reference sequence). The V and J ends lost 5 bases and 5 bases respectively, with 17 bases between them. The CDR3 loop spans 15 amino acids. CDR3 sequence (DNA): TGTGCCAGCAGCCCGACTAGTCAGAGAGGAGATACGCAGTATTTT. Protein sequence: CASSPTSQRGDTQYF.

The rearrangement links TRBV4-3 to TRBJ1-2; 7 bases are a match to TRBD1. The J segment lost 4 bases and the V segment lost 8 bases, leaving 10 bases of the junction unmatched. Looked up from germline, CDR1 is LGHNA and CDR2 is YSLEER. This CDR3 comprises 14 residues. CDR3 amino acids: CASGRGATGYGYTF. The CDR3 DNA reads TGCGCCAGCGGCAGGGGGGCTACTGGCTATGGCTACACCTTC.

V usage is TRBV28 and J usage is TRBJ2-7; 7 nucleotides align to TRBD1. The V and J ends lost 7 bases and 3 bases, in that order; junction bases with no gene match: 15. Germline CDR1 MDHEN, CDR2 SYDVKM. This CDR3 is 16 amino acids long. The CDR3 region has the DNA TGTGCCAGCATCTCACTCGGGCGGGCAGGGGGCTACGAGCAGTACTTC. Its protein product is CASISLGRAGGYEQYF.

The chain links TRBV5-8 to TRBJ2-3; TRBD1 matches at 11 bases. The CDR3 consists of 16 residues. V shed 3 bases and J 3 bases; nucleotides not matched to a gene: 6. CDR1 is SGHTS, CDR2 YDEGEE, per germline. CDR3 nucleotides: TGTGCCAGCAGCTCCAGGGGGGACAGGGGGACAGATACGCAGTATTTT. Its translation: CASSSRGDRGTDTQYF.

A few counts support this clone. As DNA, the CDR3 is TGTGCCAGCAGTTTGTTCAGGGGTAGAGGGTCTTCGAACACTGAAGCTTTCTTT. Its protein product is CASSLFRGRGSSNTEAFF. J is TRBJ1-1 and V is TRBV27; TRBD1 might be the D (6 bases). The V and J ends lost 3 bases and 1 base respectively, with 21 bases between them. CDR3 length equals 18 residues. Germline CDR1 reads MNHEY; CDR2 reads SMNVEV (reference sequence).

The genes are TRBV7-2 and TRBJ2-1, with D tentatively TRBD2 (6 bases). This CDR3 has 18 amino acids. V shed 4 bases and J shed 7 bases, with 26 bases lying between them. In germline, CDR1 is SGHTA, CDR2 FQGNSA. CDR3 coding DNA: TGTGCCAGCAGCTCCACGGGATTTAGCGGCCAAGGGGTAAATGAGCAGTTCTTC. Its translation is CASSSTGFSGQGVNEQFF. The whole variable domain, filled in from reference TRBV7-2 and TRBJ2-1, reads GAGVSQSPSNKVTEKGKDVELRCDPISGHTALYWYRQSLGQGLEFLIYFQGNSAPDKSGLPSDRFSAERTGGSVSTLTIQRTQQEDSAVYLCASSSTGFSGQGVNEQFFGPGTRLTVL.

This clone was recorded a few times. The CDR3 DNA sequence: TGTGCCAGCAGCTTAGGGGCAGACGTCGAGACCCAGTACTTC. This translates into CASSLGADVETQYF. The chain carries TRBV7-2 and TRBJ2-5; D is uncertain. The CDR3 totals 14 residues. Per germline, CDR1 SGHTA and CDR2 FQGNSA. The germline V and J ends were trimmed by 1 base and 5 bases, with 11 bases remaining between them. The variable domain in full, with the rest retrieved from reference TRBV7-2 and TRBJ2-5, is GAGVSQSPSNKVTEKGKDVELRCDPISGHTALYWYRQSLGQGLEFLIYFQGNSAPDKSGLPSDRFSAERTGGSVSTLTIQRTQQEDSAVYLCASSLGADVETQYFGPGTRLLVL.

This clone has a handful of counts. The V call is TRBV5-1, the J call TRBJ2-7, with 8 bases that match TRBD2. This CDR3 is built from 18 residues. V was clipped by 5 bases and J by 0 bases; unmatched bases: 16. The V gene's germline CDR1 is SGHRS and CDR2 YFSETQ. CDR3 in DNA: TGCGCCAGCAGTCCGTCGGGAGGTAGCGGGGTGAGCTCCTACGAGCAGTACTTC. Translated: CASSPSGGSGVSSYEQYF.

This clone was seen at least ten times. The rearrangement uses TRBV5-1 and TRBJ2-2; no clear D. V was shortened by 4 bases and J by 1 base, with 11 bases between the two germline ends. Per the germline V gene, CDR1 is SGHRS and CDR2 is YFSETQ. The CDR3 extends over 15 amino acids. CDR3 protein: CASSTRHQNTGELFF. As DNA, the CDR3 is TGCGCCAGCAGCACCAGACACCAGAACACCGGGGAGCTGTTTTTT.

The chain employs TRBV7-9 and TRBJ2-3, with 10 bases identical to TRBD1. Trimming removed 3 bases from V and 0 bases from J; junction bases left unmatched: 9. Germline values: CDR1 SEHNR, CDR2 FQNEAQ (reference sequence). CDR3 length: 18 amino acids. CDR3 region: CASSLGIQTGGSTDTQYF. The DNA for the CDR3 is TGTGCCAGCAGCTTGGGGATCCAGACAGGGGGCAGCACAGATACGCAGTATTTT.